This T cell receptor (beta chain) was identified during a study of shared clonotypes between healthy human individuals. The donor cohort consisted entirely of Caucasian adults residing in Nashville, Tennessee. Overall study findings and caveats: Although depth was large, rarefaction showed that sequencing of the sorted subsets was incomplete. Read depth was anticipated to influence clonotype sharing among donors.

TCRdb's table, derived via immunoSEQ multiplex PCR, lists solely in-frame clones and lacks some. The sample lists approximately 530,000 clones; about 96% were seen once. In regard to this clone: Its antigen is unknown.

The sequenced material came from naive CD4+ T cells sorted from blood. Subset in this sample: CD45RA+ positively selected. The TCR comes from a woman younger than 45 in good health.

The CDR3 is CASSGGAALGYEQFF. CDR3 bases: TGTGCCAGCAGCGGAGGAGCGGCTTTAGGGTATGAGCAGTTCTTC. V usage is TRBV9 and J usage is TRBJ2-1; D may be TRBD2 (5 bases). The CDR3 consists of 15 residues. Germline CDR1 reads SGDLS; CDR2 reads YYNGEE. V was clipped by 3 bases and J by 8 bases, with 18 bases between them.